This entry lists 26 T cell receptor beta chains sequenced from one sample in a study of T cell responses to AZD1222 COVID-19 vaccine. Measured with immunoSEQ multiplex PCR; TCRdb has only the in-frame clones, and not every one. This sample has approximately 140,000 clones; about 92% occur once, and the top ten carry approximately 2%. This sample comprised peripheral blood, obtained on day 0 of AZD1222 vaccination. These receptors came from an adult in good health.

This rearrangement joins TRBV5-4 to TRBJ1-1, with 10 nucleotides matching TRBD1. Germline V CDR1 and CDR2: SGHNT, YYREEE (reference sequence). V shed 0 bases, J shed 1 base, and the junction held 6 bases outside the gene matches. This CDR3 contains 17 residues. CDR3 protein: CASSLGTGGLGNTEAFF. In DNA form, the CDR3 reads TGTGCCAGCAGCTTGGGGACAGGGGGATTGGGGAACACTGAAGCTTTCTTT.

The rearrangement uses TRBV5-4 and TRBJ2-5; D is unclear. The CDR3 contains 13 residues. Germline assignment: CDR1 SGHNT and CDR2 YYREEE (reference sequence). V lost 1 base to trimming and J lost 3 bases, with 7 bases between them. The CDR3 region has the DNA TGTGCCAGCAGCTTGAGCTCAGAAGAGACCCAGTACTTC. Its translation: CASSLSSEETQYF. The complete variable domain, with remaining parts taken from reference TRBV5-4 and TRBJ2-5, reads ETGVTQSPTHLIKTRGQQVTLRCSSQSGHNTVSWYQQALGQGPQFIFQYYREEENGRGNFPPRFSGLQFPNYSSELNVNALELDDSALYLCASSLSSEETQYFGPGTRLLVL.

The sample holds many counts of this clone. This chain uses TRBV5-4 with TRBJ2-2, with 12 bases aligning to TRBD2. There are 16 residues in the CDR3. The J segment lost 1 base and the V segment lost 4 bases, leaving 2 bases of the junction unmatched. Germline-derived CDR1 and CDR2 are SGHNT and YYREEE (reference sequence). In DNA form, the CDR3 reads TGTGCCAGCAGCCCGGGACTAGCGGGGAACACCGGGGAGCTGTTTTTT. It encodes CASSPGLAGNTGELFF.

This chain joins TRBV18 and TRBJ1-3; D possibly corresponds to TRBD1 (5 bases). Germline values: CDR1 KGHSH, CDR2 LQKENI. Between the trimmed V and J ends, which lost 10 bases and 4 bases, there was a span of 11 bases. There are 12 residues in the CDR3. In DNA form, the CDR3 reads TGTGCCACCCACGGGGCCGGAAACACCATATATTTT. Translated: CATHGAGNTIYF.

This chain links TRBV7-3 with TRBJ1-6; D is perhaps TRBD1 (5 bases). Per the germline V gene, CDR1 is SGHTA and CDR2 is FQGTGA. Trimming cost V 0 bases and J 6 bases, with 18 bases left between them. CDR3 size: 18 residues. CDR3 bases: TGTGCCAGCAGCTTAACCCCAAGGGGAGGGATCGGTAATTCACCCCTCCACTTT. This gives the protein CASSLTPRGGIGNSPLHF. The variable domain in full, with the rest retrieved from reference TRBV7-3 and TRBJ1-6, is GAGVSQTPSNKVTEKGKYVELRCDPISGHTALYWYRQSLGQGPEFLIYFQGTGAADDSGLPNDRFFAVRPEGSVSTLKIQRTERGDSAVYLCASSLTPRGGIGNSPLHFGNGTRLTVT.

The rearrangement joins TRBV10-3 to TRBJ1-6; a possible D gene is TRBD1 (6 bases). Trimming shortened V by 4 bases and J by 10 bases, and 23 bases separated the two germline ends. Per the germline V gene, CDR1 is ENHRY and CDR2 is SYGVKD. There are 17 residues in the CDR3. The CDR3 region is CAISVSQGGLGGSPLHF. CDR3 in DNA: TGTGCCATCAGTGTTTCACAGGGTGGGTTGGGGGGATCACCCCTCCACTTT.

The CDR3 bases are TGTGCCAGCAGTTACTCGGGATTGAAAAATGAGCAGTTCTTC. Encoded protein: CASSYSGLKNEQFF. The chain is built from TRBV6-6 and TRBJ2-1; D unresolved. The CDR3 totals 14 residues. Germline V CDR1 and CDR2: MNHNY, SVGAGI (reference sequence). The V end was cut by 0 bases, the J end by 7 bases, with 10 bases between.

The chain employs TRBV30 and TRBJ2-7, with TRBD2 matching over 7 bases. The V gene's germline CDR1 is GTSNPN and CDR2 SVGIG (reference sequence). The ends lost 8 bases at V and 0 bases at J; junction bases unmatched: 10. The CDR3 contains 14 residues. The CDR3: CALTRLAGSYEQYF. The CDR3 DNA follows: TGTGCCCTCACAAGGTTAGCGGGCTCCTACGAGCAGTACTTC.

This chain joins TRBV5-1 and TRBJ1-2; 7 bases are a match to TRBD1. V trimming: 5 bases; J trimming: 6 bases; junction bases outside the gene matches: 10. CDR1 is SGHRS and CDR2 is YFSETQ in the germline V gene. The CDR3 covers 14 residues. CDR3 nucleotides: TGCGCCAGCAGACCTCCGGGACAGTCTAATGGCTACACCTTC. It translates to CASRPPGQSNGYTF.

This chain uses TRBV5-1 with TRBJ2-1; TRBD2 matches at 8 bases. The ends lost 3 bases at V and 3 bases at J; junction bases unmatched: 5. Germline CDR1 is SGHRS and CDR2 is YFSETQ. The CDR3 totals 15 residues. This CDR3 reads CASSSSGGLYNEQFF. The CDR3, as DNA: TGCGCCAGCAGCTCGAGCGGGGGCCTCTACAATGAGCAGTTCTTC.

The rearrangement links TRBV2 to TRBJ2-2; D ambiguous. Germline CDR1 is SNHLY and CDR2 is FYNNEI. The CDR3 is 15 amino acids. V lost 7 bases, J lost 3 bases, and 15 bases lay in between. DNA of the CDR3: TGTGCCAGCAAGGCTTTGACGACGGACACCGGGGAGCTGTTTTTT. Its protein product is CASKALTTDTGELFF. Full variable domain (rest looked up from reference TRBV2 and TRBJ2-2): EPEVTQTPSHQVTQMGQEVILRCVPISNHLYFYWYRQILGQKVEFLVSFYNNEISEKSEIFDDQFSVERPDGSNFTLKIRSTKLEDSAMYFCASKALTTDTGELFFGEGSRLTVL.

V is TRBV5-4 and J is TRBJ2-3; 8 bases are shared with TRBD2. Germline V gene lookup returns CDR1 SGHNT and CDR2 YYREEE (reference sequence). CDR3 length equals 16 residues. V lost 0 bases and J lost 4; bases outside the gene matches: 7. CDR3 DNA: TGTGCCAGCAGCTTGGTTAGCGGGGCTACGGCAGATACGCAGTATTTT. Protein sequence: CASSLVSGATADTQYF.

The CDR3 DNA sequence: TGTGCCAGCAGACACAGGGGAGCAGGAAACACCATATATTTT. Amino acids: CASRHRGAGNTIYF. The genes are TRBV2 and TRBJ1-3, with 7 bases lining up with TRBD1. Losses at the gene ends were 6 bases for V and 4 bases for J; bases not matched to a gene: 6. Germline assignment: CDR1 SNHLY and CDR2 FYNNEI. The CDR3 is 14 amino acids.

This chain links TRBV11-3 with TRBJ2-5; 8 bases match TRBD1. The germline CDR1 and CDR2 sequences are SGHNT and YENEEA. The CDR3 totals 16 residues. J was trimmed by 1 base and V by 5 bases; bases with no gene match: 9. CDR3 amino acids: CASSPPGDRTQETQYF. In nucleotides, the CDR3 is TGTGCCAGCAGCCCGCCGGGGGACAGGACCCAAGAGACCCAGTACTTC.

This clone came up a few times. The CDR3 spells CASQGGAEAFF. In nucleotides, the CDR3 is TGTGCCTCACAGGGAGGGGCTGAAGCTTTCTTT. J is TRBJ1-1 and V is TRBV2; possibly TRBD1 for D (6 bases). V lost 11 bases, J lost 6 bases, and 13 bases lay in between. The CDR3 runs to 11 residues. Germline-derived CDR1 and CDR2 are SNHLY and FYNNEI. Full variable domain (rest looked up from reference TRBV2 and TRBJ1-1): EPEVTQTPSHQVTQMGQEVILRCVPISNHLYFYWYRQILGQKVEFLVSFYNNEISEKSEIFDDQFSVERPDGSNFTLKIRSTKLEDSAMYFCASQGGAEAFFGQGTRLTVV.

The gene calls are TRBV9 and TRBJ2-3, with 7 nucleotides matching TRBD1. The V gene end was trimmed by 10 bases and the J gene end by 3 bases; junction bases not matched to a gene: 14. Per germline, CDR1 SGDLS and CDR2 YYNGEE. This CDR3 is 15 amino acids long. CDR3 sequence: CASTKTGTYTDTQYF. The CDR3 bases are TGTGCCTCCACCAAGACAGGGACATATACAGATACGCAGTATTTT. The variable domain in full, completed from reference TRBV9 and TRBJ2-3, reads DSGVTQTPKHLITATGQRVTLRCSPRSGDLSVYWYQQSLDQGLQFLIQYYNGEERAKGNILERFSAQQFPDLHSELNLSSLELGDSALYFCASTKTGTYTDTQYFGPGTRLTVL.

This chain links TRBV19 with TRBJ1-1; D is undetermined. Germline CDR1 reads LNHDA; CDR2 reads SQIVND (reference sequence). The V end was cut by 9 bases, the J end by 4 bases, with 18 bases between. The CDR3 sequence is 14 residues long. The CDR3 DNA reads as TGTGCCAGCGGGCAGGCGGGGTTCGGCACTGAAGCTTTCTTT. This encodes CASGQAGFGTEAFF.

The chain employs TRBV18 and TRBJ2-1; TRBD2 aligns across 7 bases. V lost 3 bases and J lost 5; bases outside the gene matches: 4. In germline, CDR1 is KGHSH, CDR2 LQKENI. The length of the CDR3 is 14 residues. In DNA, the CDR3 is TGTGCCAGCTCACCCCGGGGACTAAACAATGAGCAGTTCTTC. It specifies CASSPRGLNNEQFF.

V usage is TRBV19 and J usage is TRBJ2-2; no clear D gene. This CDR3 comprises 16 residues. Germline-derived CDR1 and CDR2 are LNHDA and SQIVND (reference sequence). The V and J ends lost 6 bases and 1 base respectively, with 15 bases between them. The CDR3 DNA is TGTGCCAGTAGGGGTCCGAAGGGCCTGAACACCGGGGAGCTGTTTTTT. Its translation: CASRGPKGLNTGELFF.

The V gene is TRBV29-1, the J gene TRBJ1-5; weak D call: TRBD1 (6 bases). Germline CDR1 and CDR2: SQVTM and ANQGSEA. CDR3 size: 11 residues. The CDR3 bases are TGCGGGGTGGGGGCGAATCAGCCCCAGCATTTT. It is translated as CGVGANQPQHF.

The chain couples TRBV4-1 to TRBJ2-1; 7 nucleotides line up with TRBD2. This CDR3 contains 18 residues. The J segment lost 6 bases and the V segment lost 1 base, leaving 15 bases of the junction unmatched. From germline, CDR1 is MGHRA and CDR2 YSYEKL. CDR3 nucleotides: TGCGCCAGCAGCCAAGGACCCCTGGGCGGGAGAGCAAGCAATGAGCAGTTCTTC. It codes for CASSQGPLGGRASNEQFF.

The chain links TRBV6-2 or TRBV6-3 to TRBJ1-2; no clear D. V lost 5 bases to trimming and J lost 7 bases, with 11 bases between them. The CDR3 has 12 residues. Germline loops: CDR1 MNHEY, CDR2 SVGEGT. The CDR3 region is CASSLVGVGYTF. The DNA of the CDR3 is TGTGCCAGCAGTCTGGTCGGGGTTGGCTACACCTTC.

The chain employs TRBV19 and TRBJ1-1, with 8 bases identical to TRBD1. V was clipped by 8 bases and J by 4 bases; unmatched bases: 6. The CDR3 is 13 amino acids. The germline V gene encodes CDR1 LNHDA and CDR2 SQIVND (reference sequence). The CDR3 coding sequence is TGTGCCAGTGCCCGGACAGGGAGCACTGAAGCTTTCTTT. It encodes CASARTGSTEAFF.

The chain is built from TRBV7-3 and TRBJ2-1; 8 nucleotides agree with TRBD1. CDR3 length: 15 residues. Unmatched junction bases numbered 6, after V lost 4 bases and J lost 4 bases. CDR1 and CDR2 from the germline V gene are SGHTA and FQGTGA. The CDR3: CASSSRQGSYNEQFF. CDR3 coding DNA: TGTGCCAGCAGCTCCCGACAGGGGTCTTACAATGAGCAGTTCTTC.

In nucleotides, the CDR3 is TGCAGTGCTTTCATGATAGATACGCAGTATTTT. Translating gives CSAFMIDTQYF. This rearrangement joins TRBV20-1 to TRBJ2-3, with D unresolved. CDR1 and CDR2 from the germline V gene are DFQATT and SNEGSKA (reference sequence). Trimming removed 5 bases at V and 5 bases at J, with 8 bases between. This CDR3 contains 11 residues.

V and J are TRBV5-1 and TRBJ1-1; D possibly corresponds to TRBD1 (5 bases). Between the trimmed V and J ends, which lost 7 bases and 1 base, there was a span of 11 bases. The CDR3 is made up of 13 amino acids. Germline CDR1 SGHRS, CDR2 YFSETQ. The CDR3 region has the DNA TGCGCCAGCGGAGCTGGACAGAACACTGAAGCTTTCTTT. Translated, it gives CASGAGQNTEAFF.